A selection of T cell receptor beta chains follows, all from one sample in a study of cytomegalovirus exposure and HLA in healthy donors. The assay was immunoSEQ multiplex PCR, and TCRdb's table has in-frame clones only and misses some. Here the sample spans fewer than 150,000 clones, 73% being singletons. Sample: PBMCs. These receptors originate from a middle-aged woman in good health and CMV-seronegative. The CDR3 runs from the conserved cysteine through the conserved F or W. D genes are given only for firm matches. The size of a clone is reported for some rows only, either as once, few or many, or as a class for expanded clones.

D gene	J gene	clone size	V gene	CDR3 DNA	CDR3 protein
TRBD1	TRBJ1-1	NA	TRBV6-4	TGTGCCAGCAGTGACAAGGCCCAGGGGGGAAATGAAGCTTTCTTT	CASSDKAQGGNEAFF
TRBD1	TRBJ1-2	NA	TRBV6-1	TGTGCCAGCAGTGAATGGGGTGGACAGGGGGGGTATGGCTACACCTTC	CASSEWGGQGGYGYTF
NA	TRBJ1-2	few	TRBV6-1	TGTGCCAGCCAGATGATAAACAGTTATGGCTACACCTTC	CASQMINSYGYTF
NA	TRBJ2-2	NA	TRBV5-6	TGTGCCAGCAGCTTTACGGCGAACACCGGGGAGCTGTTTTTT	CASSFTANTGELFF
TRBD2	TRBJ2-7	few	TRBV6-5	TGTGCCAGCAGTTACCAAGCGGGGGCGGCCTACGAGCAGTACTTC	CASSYQAGAAYEQYF
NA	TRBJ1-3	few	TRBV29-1	TGCAGCGTTTCCCGGGACAACAACTCTGGAAACACCATATATTTT	CSVSRDNNSGNTIYF
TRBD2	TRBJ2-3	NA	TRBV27	TGTGCCAGCAGCCGTAGCGGGGGGGCAAATACGCAGTATTTT	CASSRSGGANTQYF
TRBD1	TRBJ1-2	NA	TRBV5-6	TGTGCCAGCAGCCTATCCCCCGGGACAGGGTCACCATATGGCTACACCTTC	CASSLSPGTGSPYGYTF
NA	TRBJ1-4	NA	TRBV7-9	TGTGCCAGTAGACGGGGAACTAATGAAAAACTGTTTTTT	CASRRGTNEKLFF
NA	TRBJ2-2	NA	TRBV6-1	TGTGCCAGACAGAAGTTGAACACCGGGGAGCTGTTTTTT	CARQKLNTGELFF
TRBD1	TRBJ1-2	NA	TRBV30	TGTGCCTGGCGACAGGGGGGTTCGTATGGCTACACCTTC	CAWRQGGSYGYTF
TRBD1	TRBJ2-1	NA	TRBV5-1	TGCGCCAGCAGCTCGCCTACAGGGGAGCGAGAGCAGTTCTTC	CASSSPTGEREQFF
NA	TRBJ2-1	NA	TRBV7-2	TGTGCCAGCAGAAACCCCCAGGATTCTGGCTCCTACAATGAGCAGTTCTTC	CASRNPQDSGSYNEQFF
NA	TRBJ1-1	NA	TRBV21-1	TGTGCCAGCAGCTGGGACAGAAAAAACACTGAAGCTTTCTTT	CASSWDRKNTEAFF
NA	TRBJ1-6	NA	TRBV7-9	TGTGCCAGCAGCCCCGTCCAGGGTTCACCCCTCCACTTT	CASSPVQGSPLHF
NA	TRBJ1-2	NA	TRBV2	TGTGCCAGCAGGGAGGACAGTCACGGCTACACCTTC	CASREDSHGYTF
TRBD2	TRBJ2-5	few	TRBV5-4	TGTGCCAGCAGCTCCCGACTAGCGGGAGCAGAGACCCAGTACTTC	CASSSRLAGAETQYF
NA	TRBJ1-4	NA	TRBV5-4	TGTGCCAGCAGTCGGGGCCGGGAGGTCAAACTGTTTTTT	CASSRGREVKLFF
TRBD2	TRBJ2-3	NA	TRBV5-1	TGCGCCAGCAGCTGGGGGACTAGCGGGCACACAGATACGCAGTATTTT	CASSWGTSGHTDTQYF
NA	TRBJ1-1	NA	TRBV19	TGTGCCAGTAGTACCTCGACGGGAATGAACACTGAAGCTTTCTTT	CASSTSTGMNTEAFF
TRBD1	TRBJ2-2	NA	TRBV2	TGTGCCAGCACGGGACAGGGCTCGGTCGGGGAGCTGTTTTTT	CASTGQGSVGELFF
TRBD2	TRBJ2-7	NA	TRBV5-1	TGCGCCAGCACGTGGGGAGCAGCGGGAGTTGAGCAGTACTTC	CASTWGAAGVEQYF
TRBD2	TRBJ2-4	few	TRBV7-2	TGTGCCAGCAGCCTTAGCGGGTCACTAGCCAAAAACATTCAGTACTTC	CASSLSGSLAKNIQYF
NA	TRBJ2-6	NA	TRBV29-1	TGCAGCGTTCTCTCGGGGGCCAACGTCCTGACTTTC	CSVLSGANVLTF
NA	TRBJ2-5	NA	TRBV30	TGTGCCTGGAGTCCGCCCGGGACTGGTTACTTC	CAWSPPGTGYF
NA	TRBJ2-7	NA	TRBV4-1	TGCGCCAGCAGCCAAGATAACGCAGGGGGGCCCTACGAGCAGTACTTC	CASSQDNAGGPYEQYF
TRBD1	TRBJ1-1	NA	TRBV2	TGTGCCAGCAGTGCTACAGGGGTGGTCACTGAAGCTTTCTTT	CASSATGVVTEAFF
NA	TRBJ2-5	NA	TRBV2	TGTGCCAGCAGTGAAAAGGGACTGTACCAAGAGACCCAGTACTTC	CASSEKGLYQETQYF
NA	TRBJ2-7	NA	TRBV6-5	TGTGCCAGCAGTTACTCAGGGGGGGAATACGAGCAGTACTTC	CASSYSGGEYEQYF
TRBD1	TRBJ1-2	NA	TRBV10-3	TGTGCCATCAGCGAGAGGGACAGGGACGGCTACACCTTC	CAISERDRDGYTF